This T cell receptor beta chain was captured by sequencing in a study of blood T cell repertoires in COVID-19. Study-level background: Material from acute and convalescent COVID-19 was sourced from the United States, Italy and Spain.

Trimming left V 6 bases short and J 4 bases short, with 13 bases between. In germline, CDR1 is LNHDA, CDR2 SQIVND (reference sequence). This CDR3 contains 14 residues. TCRdb's copy holds only in-frame clones and misses some; the assay was immunoSEQ multiplex PCR. The sample shows 210,000 or so clones, roughly 80% of them seen only once. This clonotype was obtained from a human donor in a cohort sampled during active COVID-19. The sample consisted of peripheral blood. V is TRBV19 and J is TRBJ1-5; tentatively, D is TRBD1 (6 bases). In nucleotides, the CDR3 is TGTGCCAGTAGCCCAGGACAGTCAAATCAGCCCCAGCATTTT. As protein: CASSPGQSNQPQHF.